Presented here are 9 T cell receptor beta chains from one specimen sequenced in a study of siplizumab effects on memory and regulatory T cells. TCRdb keeps only in-frame clones here, not all; method: immunoSEQ multiplex PCR. The sample includes about 94,000 clones, roughly 94% of them seen just once. Material: non-Treg CD4+ T cells sorted from blood. The receptor set was obtained from a human donor in good health.

V usage is TRBV5-1 and J usage is TRBJ2-3; 15 positions agree with TRBD2. Germline V gene data show CDR1 as SGHRS and CDR2 as YFSETQ. This CDR3 is built from 17 residues. The V and J ends lost 4 bases and 4 bases, in that order; junction bases with no gene match: 7. CDR3 nucleotides: TGCGCCAGCAGCCCCGGGACTAGCGGGAGGAAGGCAGATACGCAGTATTTT. Amino acids: CASSPGTSGRKADTQYF.

V and J are TRBV30 and TRBJ2-3; TRBD2 might be the D (6 bases). Germline V gene data show CDR1 as GTSNPN and CDR2 as SVGIG (reference sequence). This CDR3 has 13 amino acids. Deletions cut 0 bases from V and 5 bases from J, with 9 bases between. CDR3 in DNA: TGTGCCTGGAGTGTGGGGGGAGGAGATACGCAGTATTTT. This codes for CAWSVGGGDTQYF.

This clone showed up just once. The CDR3, as DNA: TGTGCCAGCAGACAGGCCTACGAGCAGTACTTC. The encoded protein is CASRQAYEQYF. J is TRBJ2-7 and V is TRBV2; possibly TRBD1 for D (5 bases). Germline CDR1 reads SNHLY; CDR2 reads FYNNEI. The CDR3 spans 11 residues. V shed 6 bases and J shed 2 bases, with 5 bases lying between them.

V gene TRBV6-6 combines with J gene TRBJ1-2; a weak D match, TRBD1 (6 bases). The CDR3 is made up of 14 amino acids. Germline V gene data show CDR1 as MNHNY and CDR2 as SVGAGI (reference sequence). Deletions cut 2 bases from V and 1 base from J, with 8 bases between. The CDR3 coding sequence is TGTGCCAGCAGTTACCCGGACAGTAACTATGGCTACACCTTC. Amino acid sequence: CASSYPDSNYGYTF.

The CDR3 region is CASRGRENTEAFF. The CDR3 DNA reads TGTGCCTCCAGAGGCAGGGAGAACACTGAAGCTTTCTTT. The J gene is TRBJ1-1, the V gene TRBV10-3; possible D gene TRBD1, 5 bases. Looked up from germline, CDR1 is ENHRY and CDR2 is SYGVKD. The V gene lost 11 bases and the J gene lost 1 base, with 14 bases spanning the gap. The CDR3 loop spans 13 amino acids.

The chain employs TRBV6-1 and TRBJ2-7; the match to TRBD1 covers 9 bases. The CDR3 has 16 amino acids. The V gene's germline CDR1 is MNHNS and CDR2 SASEGT. J was trimmed by 4 bases and V by 1 base; bases with no gene match: 8. The DNA for the CDR3 is TGTGCCAGCAGTGAAGGGAAACGGGACAGGGCATACGAGCAGTACTTC. This sequence encodes CASSEGKRDRAYEQYF.

The V gene is TRBV5-4, the J gene TRBJ2-2, with 10 bases identical to TRBD2. Looked up from germline, CDR1 is SGHNT and CDR2 is YYREEE (reference sequence). V was pared by 4 bases and J by 5 bases, with 5 bases of the junction left unmatched. This CDR3 has 15 residues. The CDR3 DNA sequence: TGTGCCAGCAGCCTAGCGGGGGTTAGAACCGGGGAGCTGTTTTTT. Protein product: CASSLAGVRTGELFF.

The V and J genes are TRBV7-9 and TRBJ2-5; 9 bases are a match to TRBD1. This CDR3 has 14 amino acids. V trimming: 1 base; J trimming: 4 bases; junction bases outside the gene matches: 1. In germline, CDR1 is SEHNR, CDR2 FQNEAQ (reference sequence). CDR3 loop: CASSLDRGLETQYF. For the CDR3, the DNA is TGTGCCAGCAGCTTAGACAGGGGGCTAGAGACCCAGTACTTC.

In regard to this clone: Other DNA sequences in this specimen translate into the identical CDR3. The chain combines TRBV19 with TRBJ2-7; TRBD2 matches at 9 bases. CDR1 and CDR2 (germline): LNHDA, SQIVND (reference sequence). The CDR3 covers 15 residues. With 3 bases clipped from V and 1 base from J, the junction kept 4 bases outside the gene matches. This CDR3 reads CASSILAGASYEQYF. CDR3 in DNA: TGTGCCAGTAGTATCTTAGCGGGAGCTTCCTACGAGCAGTACTTC.